A single sample gave rise to the 9 T cell receptor beta chains below, sequenced in a study of T cells after yellow fever vaccination. TCRdb re-called the 5' RACE reads with MiXCR, one entry per CDR3 protein. The table lists 450,000 to 550,000 distinct CDR3 sequences, approximately 21% of them singletons. This specimen was PBMCs, taken 15 days after the yellow fever booster vaccination. The receptors come from a man aged 25-40 years who received the YFV17D yellow fever vaccine.

This clonotype has ten or more counts. The chain links TRBV7-7 to TRBJ2-5, with 9 bases aligning to TRBD2. V dropped 0 bases and J dropped 5; count of bases not matched to a gene: 7. This CDR3 spans 16 amino acids. The germline V gene has CDR1 SSHAT and CDR2 FNYEAQ (reference sequence). CDR3 nucleotide sequence: TGTGCCAGCAGCTTAGCGCCTGCGGGAGGGCAGGAGACCCAGTACTTC. Translation: CASSLAPAGGQETQYF. Full variable domain (outside the CDR3, taken from reference TRBV7-7 and TRBJ2-5): GAGVSQSPRYKVTKRGQDVTLRCDPISSHATLYWYQQALGQGPEFLTYFNYEAQPDKSGLPSDRFSAERPEGSISTLTIQRTEQRDSAMYRCASSLAPAGGQETQYFGPGTRLLVL.

The table lists this clonotype with a few counts. The chain couples TRBV7-6 to TRBJ2-3, with unresolved D. The germline CDR1 and CDR2 sequences are SGHVS and FNYEAQ. Between the trimmed V and J ends, which lost 6 bases and 1 base, there was a span of 17 bases. The CDR3 sequence is 16 residues long. CDR3 protein: CASSVPGPAGTDTQYF. CDR3 nucleotide sequence: TGTGCCAGCAGTGTACCCGGTCCCGCAGGCACAGATACGCAGTATTTT.

The rearrangement uses TRBV10-3 and TRBJ2-5, with 7 positions matching TRBD1. The CDR3 length is 15 residues. The V and J ends lost 6 bases and 2 bases, in that order; junction bases with no gene match: 9. Germline loops: CDR1 ENHRY, CDR2 SYGVKD. DNA of the CDR3: TGTGCCATCAGCGTCTCGCCCAGGGGGCAAGAGACCCAGTACTTC. It specifies CAISVSPRGQETQYF.

This clonotype came up a few times. The chain links TRBV29-1 to TRBJ2-3; 7 nucleotides align to TRBD1. The germline CDR1 and CDR2 sequences are SQVTM and ANQGSEA. CDR3 length: 13 residues. With V trimmed by 7 bases and J by 1 base, 5 bases remained unmatched. The CDR3 nucleotides are TGCAGCGAACTGGGACAGCGCACAGATACGCAGTATTTT. Translated, it gives CSELGQRTDTQYF.

V is TRBV7-8 and J is TRBJ2-2, with no clear D. This CDR3 has 14 residues. Trimming removed 5 bases at V and 0 bases at J, with 7 bases between. Germline V lookup: CDR1 SGHVS, CDR2 FQNEAQ. CDR3 region: CASSRPANTGELFF. CDR3 coding DNA: TGTGCCAGCAGCCGACCAGCGAACACCGGGGAGCTGTTTTTT.

V gene TRBV4-3 combines with J gene TRBJ2-2, with no clear D. V was trimmed by 0 bases and J by 3 bases, leaving 17 bases between them. CDR1 and CDR2 (germline): LGHNA, YSLEER. The length of the CDR3 is 18 residues. The CDR3 region has the DNA TGCGCCAGCAGCCAAGACGACGGCGGAACCCACCACACCGGGGAGCTGTTTTTT. The encoded protein is CASSQDDGGTHHTGELFF.

The V call is TRBV29-1, the J call TRBJ2-1; 7 nucleotides line up with TRBD2. This CDR3 has 14 residues. Germline-derived CDR1 and CDR2 are SQVTM and ANQGSEA. Germline trimming cut 8 bases from V and 6 bases from J; bases unmatched to any gene: 13. For the CDR3, the DNA is TGCAGCCACGCGGGGGTCACTATTGGCAATGAGCAGTTCTTC. It translates to CSHAGVTIGNEQFF.

V is TRBV5-1 and J is TRBJ2-1, with unresolved D. This CDR3 has 14 residues. V dropped 1 base and J dropped 5 bases, with 10 bases sitting between them. CDR1 SGHRS and CDR2 YFSETQ come from the germline V gene. The CDR3 reads CASSLSTIDNEQFF. In DNA, the CDR3 is TGCGCCAGCAGCTTGTCCACGATCGACAATGAGCAGTTCTTC.

This chain connects TRBV5-6 to TRBJ2-7; D not certain. CDR1 SGHDT and CDR2 YYEEEE come from the germline V gene. CDR3 length: 14 residues. The germline V and J ends were trimmed by 4 bases and 5 bases, with 16 bases remaining between them. CDR3 nucleotide sequence: TGTGCCAGCAGCGATTCACTTAAGATCGACGAGCAGTACTTC. This encodes CASSDSLKIDEQYF.